The 6 T cell receptor beta chains below all came from one sample that was sequenced in a study of blood T cells in healthy people across ages. Then a second PCR, running roughly 7 to 11 cycles, was carried out with a sample-barcoded 5' primer and a J-beta primer mix. TCRdb fed the 5' RACE reads into MiXCR, producing one record per CDR3 protein. There are about 1.8 million distinct CDR3 sequences in the sample; 49% occur only once, and roughly 2% lies in the top ten. Source material: blood. These TCRs come from a woman in her thirties or forties in good health.

This clonotype was counted only a few times. The chain combines TRBV20-1 with TRBJ2-7, with 9 nucleotides matching TRBD2. The end of the DNA aligns better with TRBJ2-5, so the J call may be wrong. Germline V gene data show CDR1 as DFQATT and CDR2 as SNEGSKA (reference sequence). CDR3 length: 15 residues. CDR3 residues: CSASPLAGLRETQYF. The DNA of the CDR3 is TGCAGTGCTAGCCCCCTAGCGGGGTTAAGGGAGACCCAGTACTTC.

This sequence joins TRBV7-9 and TRBJ2-1, with 8 positions matching TRBD1. The J call may be in error: the DNA end matches TRBJ2-7 better. Germline V CDR1 and CDR2: SEHNR, FQNEAQ (reference sequence). The length of the CDR3 is 16 residues. CDR3 in DNA: TGTGCCAGCAGCCTTAGGACAGGGAGCTCCTACAATGAGCAGTACTTC. This encodes CASSLRTGSSYNEQYF.

The V and J genes are TRBV4-3 and TRBJ1-2, with TRBD1 as a possible D gene (5 bases). Germline V gene data show CDR1 as LGHNA and CDR2 as YSLEER. This CDR3 is 13 amino acids long. Trimming shortened V by 0 bases and J by 8 bases, and 10 bases separated the two germline ends. The chain's CDR3 is CASSQDLQGGYTF. CDR3 DNA sequence: TGCGCCAGCAGCCAAGATCTGCAGGGAGGCTACACCTTC.

V and J are TRBV2 and TRBJ2-5; D unclear. CDR3 length: 14 amino acids. V gave up 6 bases and J gave up 1 base, with 12 bases separating them. Germline CDR1 and CDR2: SNHLY and FYNNEI. The CDR3, as DNA: TGTGCCAGCAGGTCCAGAAGTACCCAAGAGACCCAGTACTTC. This codes for CASRSRSTQETQYF.

The J gene is TRBJ2-2, the V gene TRBV10-3; 9 positions agree with TRBD1. CDR3 length equals 18 residues. V shed 0 bases, J shed 0 bases, and the junction held 5 bases outside the gene matches. Germline V gene sequence: CDR1 ENHRY, CDR2 SYGVKD. CDR3 residues: CAISESGTGIANTGELFF. The DNA of the CDR3 is TGTGCCATCAGTGAGTCGGGGACAGGGATCGCGAACACCGGGGAGCTGTTTTTT.

This clonotype was detected only a few times. The chain combines TRBV2 with TRBJ2-3; 10 nucleotides line up with TRBD2. The CDR3 runs to 17 residues. Trimming at V came to 4 bases and at J to 2 bases, leaving 9 bases not matched to a gene. CDR1 and CDR2 (germline): SNHLY, FYNNEI. Here the CDR3 reads CASSALTGTSVTDTQYF. CDR3 coding DNA: TGTGCCAGCAGTGCCTTGACGGGGACTAGCGTCACAGATACGCAGTATTTT.